Sequencing of this TCR beta chain was carried out in a study of T cell changes during pregnancy in multiple sclerosis. Libraries were prepared by immunoSEQ multiplex PCR; TCRdb keeps only in-frame clonotypes and omits some of them. Altogether roughly 110,000 clones are present, just under 95% being singletons, with the ten largest covering 1.6%. CDR1 SGDLS and CDR2 YYNGEE come from the germline V gene. The CDR3 has 15 residues. V was cut by 2 bases and J by 0 bases, with 9 bases left in between. The receptor was derived from a female donor with multiple sclerosis, enrolled in a pregnancy study. The V and J genes are TRBV9 and TRBJ1-3; a weak D match, TRBD1 (6 bases). The material was peripheral blood, obtained after pregnancy. This CDR3 is CASSVSGVSGNTIYF. Written as DNA, the CDR3 is TGTGCCAGCAGCGTGTCAGGGGTCTCTGGAAACACCATATATTTT.